The 3 T cell receptor beta chains in this list originate from one sample, sequenced in a study of response to subunit inactivated influenza vaccine. TCRdb re-analysed the RT-PCR reads in MiXCR, keeping a single row per CDR3 protein. The sample records 530,000 or so distinct CDR3 sequences, about 14% being singletons. This specimen was PBMCs from blood, taken 11 to 12 days after vaccination. These receptors were obtained from a man over 45 who received an inactivated influenza vaccine.

V and J are TRBV20-1 and TRBJ2-5; D gene unclear. CDR3 length: 11 amino acids. CDR1 DFQATT and CDR2 SNEGSKA come from the germline V gene (reference sequence). V lost 5 bases and J 5 bases, leaving 9 bases between the germline ends. CDR3 nucleotides: TGCAGTGCTCCCCACGTGGAGACCCAGTACTTC. It yields the protein CSAPHVETQYF.

This chain connects TRBV13 to TRBJ2-7; 13 positions agree with TRBD2. Germline V gene sequence: CDR1 PRHDT, CDR2 FYEKMQ (reference sequence). The V and J ends lost 3 bases and 6 bases, in that order; junction bases with no gene match: 2. The CDR3 runs to 14 residues. In nucleotides, the CDR3 is TGTGCCAGCAGCTTTGGACTAGCGGGAGTCGAGCAGTACTTC. Translating gives CASSFGLAGVEQYF.

There are a few counts of this clonotype. The chain is built from TRBV7-9 and TRBJ1-2; 7 bases agree with TRBD1. CDR3 length: 15 amino acids. The junction had 4 bases not matched to a gene; V was cut back by 2 bases and J by 1 base. Germline V gene data show CDR1 as SEHNR and CDR2 as FQNEAQ (reference sequence). CDR3 sequence: CASSLRDRDNYGYTF. The CDR3 DNA reads TGTGCCAGCAGCTTAAGAGACAGGGATAACTATGGCTACACCTTC.